This TCR beta chain was obtained from a study of STAT5B mutations in CD4+ large granular lymphocyte leukemia. The CDR3 extends over 14 amino acids. From germline, CDR1 is SNHLY and CDR2 FYNNEI. Losses at the gene ends were 6 bases for V and 7 bases for J; bases not matched to a gene: 6. Assay used: immunoSEQ multiplex PCR; TCRdb lists only in-frame clones, some missing. Among around 34,000 clones listed, around four fifths were seen once. The source is a human donor in good health. The chain uses TRBV2 and TRBJ1-6, with 7 bases that match TRBD1. What was sequenced was CD4+ T cells from blood buffy coats. This chain's CDR3 is CASRGEGANSPLHF. The CDR3 DNA reads TGTGCCAGCAGGGGCGAGGGGGCAAATTCACCCCTCCACTTT. The variable domain in full, completed from reference TRBV2 and TRBJ1-6, reads EPEVTQTPSHQVTQMGQEVILRCVPISNHLYFYWYRQILGQKVEFLVSFYNNEISEKSEIFDDQFSVERPDGSNFTLKIRSTKLEDSAMYFCASRGEGANSPLHFGNGTRLTVT.